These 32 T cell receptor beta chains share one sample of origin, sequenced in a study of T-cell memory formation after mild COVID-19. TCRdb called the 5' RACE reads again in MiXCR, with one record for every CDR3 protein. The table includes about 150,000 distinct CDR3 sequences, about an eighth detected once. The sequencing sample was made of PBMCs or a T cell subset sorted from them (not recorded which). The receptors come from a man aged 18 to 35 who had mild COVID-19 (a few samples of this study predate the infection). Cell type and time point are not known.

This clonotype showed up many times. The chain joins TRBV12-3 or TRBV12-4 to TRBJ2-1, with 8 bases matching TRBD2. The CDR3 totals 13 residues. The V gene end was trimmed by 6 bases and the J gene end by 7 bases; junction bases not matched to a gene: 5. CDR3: CASRWSGGNEQFF. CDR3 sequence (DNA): TGTGCCAGCAGATGGTCGGGGGGGAATGAGCAGTTCTTC.

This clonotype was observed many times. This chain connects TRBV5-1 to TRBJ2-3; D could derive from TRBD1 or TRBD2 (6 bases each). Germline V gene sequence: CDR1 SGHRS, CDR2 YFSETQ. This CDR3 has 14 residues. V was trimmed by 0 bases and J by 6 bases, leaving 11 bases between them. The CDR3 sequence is CASSLDPGADTQYF. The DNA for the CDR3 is TGCGCCAGCAGCTTGGACCCGGGGGCGGATACGCAGTATTTT.

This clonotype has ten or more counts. The CDR3 DNA is TGTGCCAGCAGCTTGAGAACGGGGGACAGATTCTCTGGGGCCAACGTCCTGACTTTC. This encodes CASSLRTGDRFSGANVLTF. J is TRBJ2-6 and V is TRBV5-4; weak D call: TRBD1 (7 bases). Trimming removed 1 base at V and 0 bases at J, with 17 bases between. CDR1 is SGHNT and CDR2 is YYREEE in the germline V gene (reference sequence). This CDR3 region has 19 residues.

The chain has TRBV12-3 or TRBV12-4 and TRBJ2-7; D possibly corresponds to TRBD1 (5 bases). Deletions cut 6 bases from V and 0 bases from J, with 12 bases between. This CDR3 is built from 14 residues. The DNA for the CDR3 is TGTGCCAGCAGGGCGGACACAAACTCCTACGAGCAGTACTTC. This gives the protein CASRADTNSYEQYF.

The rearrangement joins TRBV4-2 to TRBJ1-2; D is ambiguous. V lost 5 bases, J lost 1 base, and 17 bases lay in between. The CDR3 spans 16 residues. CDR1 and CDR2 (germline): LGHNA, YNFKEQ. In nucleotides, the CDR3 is TGTGCCAGCAGCTGGGCGTCGGGAAAGGATAACTATGGCTACACCTTC. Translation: CASSWASGKDNYGYTF.

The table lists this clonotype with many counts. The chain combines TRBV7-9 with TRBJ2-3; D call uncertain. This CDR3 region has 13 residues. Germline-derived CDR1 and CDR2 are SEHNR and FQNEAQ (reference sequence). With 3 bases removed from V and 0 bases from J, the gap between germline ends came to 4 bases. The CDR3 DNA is TGTGCCAGCAGCTTTGAAAGCACAGATACGCAGTATTTT. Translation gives CASSFESTDTQYF.

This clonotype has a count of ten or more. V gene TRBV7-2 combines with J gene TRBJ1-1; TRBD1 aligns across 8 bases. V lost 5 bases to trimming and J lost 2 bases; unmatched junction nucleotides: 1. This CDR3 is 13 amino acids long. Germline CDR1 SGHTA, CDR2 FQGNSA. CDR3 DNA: TGTGCCAGCAGCCAGGGGGCTAACACTGAAGCTTTCTTT. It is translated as CASSQGANTEAFF.

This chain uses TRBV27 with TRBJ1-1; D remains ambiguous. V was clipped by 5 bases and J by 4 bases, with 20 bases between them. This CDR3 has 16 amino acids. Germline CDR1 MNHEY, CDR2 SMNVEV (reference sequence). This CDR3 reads CASSPYRTVLGTEAFF. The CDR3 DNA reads TGTGCCAGCAGTCCCTACCGGACCGTTCTTGGCACTGAAGCTTTCTTT.

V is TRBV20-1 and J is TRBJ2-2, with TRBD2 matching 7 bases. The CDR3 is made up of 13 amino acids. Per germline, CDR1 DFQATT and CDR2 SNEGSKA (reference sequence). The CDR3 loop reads CRVRDYTTGELFF. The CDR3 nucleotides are TGCAGAGTCCGGGACTACACCACCGGGGAGCTGTTTTTT.

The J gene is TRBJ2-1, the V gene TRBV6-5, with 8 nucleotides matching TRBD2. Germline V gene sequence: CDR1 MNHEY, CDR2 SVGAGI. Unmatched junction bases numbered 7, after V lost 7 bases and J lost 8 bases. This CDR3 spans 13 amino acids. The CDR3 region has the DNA TGTGCCAGCACCCCATCCGGGAGGGATGAGCAGTTCTTC. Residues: CASTPSGRDEQFF.

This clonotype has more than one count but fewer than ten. CDR3 region: CASSWDGNSGANVLTF. DNA for the CDR3: TGTGCCAGCAGCTGGGACGGTAACTCTGGGGCCAACGTCCTGACTTTC. This chain joins TRBV7-2 and TRBJ2-6; TRBD1 or TRBD2 may be the D gene (5 bases each). The CDR3 is 16 residues long. Germline V CDR1 and CDR2: SGHTA, FQGNSA. Trimming cost V 4 bases and J 0 bases, with 10 bases left between them.

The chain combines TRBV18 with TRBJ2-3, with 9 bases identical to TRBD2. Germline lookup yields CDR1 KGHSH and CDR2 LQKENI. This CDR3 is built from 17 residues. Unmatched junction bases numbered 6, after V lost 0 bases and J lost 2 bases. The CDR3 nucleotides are TGTGCCAGCTCACCACCGAATAGCGGGGGCTACACAGATACGCAGTATTTT. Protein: CASSPPNSGGYTDTQYF.

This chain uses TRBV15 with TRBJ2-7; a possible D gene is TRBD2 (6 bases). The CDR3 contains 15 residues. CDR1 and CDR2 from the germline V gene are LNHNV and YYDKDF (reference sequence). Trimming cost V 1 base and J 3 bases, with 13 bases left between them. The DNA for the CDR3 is TGTGCCACCAGCAGAGGACACGGGACTCTCTACGAGCAGTACTTC. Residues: CATSRGHGTLYEQYF.

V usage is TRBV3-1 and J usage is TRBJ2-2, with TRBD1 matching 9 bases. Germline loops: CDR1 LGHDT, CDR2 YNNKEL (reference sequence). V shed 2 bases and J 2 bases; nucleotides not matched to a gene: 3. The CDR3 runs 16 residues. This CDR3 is CASSQPGQGNTGELFF. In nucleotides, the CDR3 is TGTGCCAGCAGCCAACCGGGACAGGGAAACACCGGGGAGCTGTTTTTT.

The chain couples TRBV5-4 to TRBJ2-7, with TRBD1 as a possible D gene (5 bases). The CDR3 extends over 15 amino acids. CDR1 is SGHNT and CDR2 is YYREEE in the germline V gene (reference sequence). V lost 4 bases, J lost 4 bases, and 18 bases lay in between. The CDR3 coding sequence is TGTGCCAGCAGCCTCGGCAGGGTGGGCCCTTACGAGCAGTACTTC. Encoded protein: CASSLGRVGPYEQYF.

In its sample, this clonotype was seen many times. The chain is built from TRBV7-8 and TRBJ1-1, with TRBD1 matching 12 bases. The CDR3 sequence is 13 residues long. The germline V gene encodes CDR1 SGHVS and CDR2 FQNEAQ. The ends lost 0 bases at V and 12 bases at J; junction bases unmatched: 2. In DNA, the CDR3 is TGTGCCAGCAGCTTAGCGGGACAGGGGGCGTCTTTCTTT. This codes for CASSLAGQGASFF. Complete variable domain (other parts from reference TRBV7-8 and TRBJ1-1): GAGVSQSPRYKVAKRGQDVALRCDPISGHVSLFWYQQALGQGPEFLTYFQNEAQLDKSGLPSDRFFAERPEGSVSTLKIQRTQQEDSAVYLCASSLAGQGASFFGQGTRLTVV.

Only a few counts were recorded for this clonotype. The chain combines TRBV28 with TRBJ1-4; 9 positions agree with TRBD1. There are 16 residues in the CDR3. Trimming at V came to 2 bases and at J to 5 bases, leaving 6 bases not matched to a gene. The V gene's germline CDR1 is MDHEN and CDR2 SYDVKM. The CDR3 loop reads CASSLAGTGTNEKLFF. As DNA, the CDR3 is TGTGCCAGCAGTTTAGCGGGGACAGGGACAAATGAAAAACTGTTTTTT.

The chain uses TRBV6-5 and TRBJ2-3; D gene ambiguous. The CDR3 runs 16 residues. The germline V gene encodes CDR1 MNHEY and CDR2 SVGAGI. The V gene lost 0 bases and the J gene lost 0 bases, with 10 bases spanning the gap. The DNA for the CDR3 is TGTGCCAGCAGTTACTCGAAGTTCTTTAGCACAGATACGCAGTATTTT. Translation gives CASSYSKFFSTDTQYF.

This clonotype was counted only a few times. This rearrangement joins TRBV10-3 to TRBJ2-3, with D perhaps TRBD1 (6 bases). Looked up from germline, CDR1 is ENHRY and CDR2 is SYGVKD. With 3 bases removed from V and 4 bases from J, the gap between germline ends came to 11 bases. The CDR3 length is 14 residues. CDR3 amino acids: CAISDGTTSDTQYF. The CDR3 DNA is TGTGCCATCAGTGATGGGACAACGTCAGATACGCAGTATTTT.

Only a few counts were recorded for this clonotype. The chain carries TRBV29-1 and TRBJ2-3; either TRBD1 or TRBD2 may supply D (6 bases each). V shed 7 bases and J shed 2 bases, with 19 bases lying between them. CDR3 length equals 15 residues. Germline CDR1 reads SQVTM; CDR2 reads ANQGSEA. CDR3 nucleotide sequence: TGCAGCGCCCAACGGGGGCCCCCTCCCACAGATACGCAGTATTTT. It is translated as CSAQRGPPPTDTQYF.

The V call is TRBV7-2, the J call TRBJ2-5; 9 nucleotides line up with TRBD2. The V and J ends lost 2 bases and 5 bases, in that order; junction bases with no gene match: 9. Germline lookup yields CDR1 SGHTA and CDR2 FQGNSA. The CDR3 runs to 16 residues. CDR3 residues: CASSLLAGSRGETQYF. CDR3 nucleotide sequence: TGTGCCAGCAGCTTACTAGCGGGGTCCCGGGGGGAGACCCAGTACTTC.

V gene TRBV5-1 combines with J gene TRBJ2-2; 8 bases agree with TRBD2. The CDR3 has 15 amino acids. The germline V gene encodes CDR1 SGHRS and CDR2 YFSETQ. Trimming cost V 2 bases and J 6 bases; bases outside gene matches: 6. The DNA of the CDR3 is TGCGCCAGCAGCTTTTCCGGGGGGGCCTCCGGGGAGCTGTTTTTT. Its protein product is CASSFSGGASGELFF.

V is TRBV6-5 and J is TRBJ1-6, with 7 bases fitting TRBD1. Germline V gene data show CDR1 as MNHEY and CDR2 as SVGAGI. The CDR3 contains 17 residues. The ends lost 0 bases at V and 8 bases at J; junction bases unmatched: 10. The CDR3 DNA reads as TGTGCCAGCAGTTACTCGCCCCAGACAGGGTTTGATTCACCCCTCCACTTT. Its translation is CASSYSPQTGFDSPLHF.

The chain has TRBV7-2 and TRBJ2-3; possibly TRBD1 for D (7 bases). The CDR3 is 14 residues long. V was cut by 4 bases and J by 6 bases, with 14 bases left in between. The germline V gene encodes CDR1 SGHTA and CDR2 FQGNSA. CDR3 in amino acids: CASSWRPGGDTQYF. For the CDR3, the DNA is TGTGCCAGCAGCTGGAGGCCAGGGGGGGATACGCAGTATTTT.

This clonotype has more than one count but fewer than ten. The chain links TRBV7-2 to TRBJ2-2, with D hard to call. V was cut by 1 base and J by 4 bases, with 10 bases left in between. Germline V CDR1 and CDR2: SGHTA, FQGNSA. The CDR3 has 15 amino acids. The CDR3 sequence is CASSLVVVSTGELFF. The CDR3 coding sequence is TGTGCCAGCAGCTTAGTGGTAGTAAGCACCGGGGAGCTGTTTTTT. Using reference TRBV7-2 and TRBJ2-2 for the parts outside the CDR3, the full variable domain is GAGVSQSPSNKVTEKGKDVELRCDPISGHTALYWYRQSLGQGLEFLIYFQGNSAPDKSGLPSDRFSAERTGGSVSTLTIQRTQQEDSAVYLCASSLVVVSTGELFFGEGSRLTVL.

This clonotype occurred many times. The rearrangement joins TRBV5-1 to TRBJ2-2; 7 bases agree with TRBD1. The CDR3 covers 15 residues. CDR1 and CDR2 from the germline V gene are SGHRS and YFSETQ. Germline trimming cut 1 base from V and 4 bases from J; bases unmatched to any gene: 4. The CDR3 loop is CASSLRTGATGELFF. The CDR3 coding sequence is TGCGCCAGCAGCTTGAGGACAGGAGCCACCGGGGAGCTGTTTTTT.

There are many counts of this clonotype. This CDR3 is CASSPGLLGNEQFF. The CDR3 bases are TGCGCCAGCAGCCCGGGACTCCTGGGCAATGAGCAGTTCTTC. This chain links TRBV4-1 with TRBJ2-1, with a weak D call TRBD2 (6 bases). Per germline, CDR1 MGHRA and CDR2 YSYEKL. V dropped 4 bases and J dropped 6 bases, with 13 bases sitting between them. There are 14 residues in the CDR3.

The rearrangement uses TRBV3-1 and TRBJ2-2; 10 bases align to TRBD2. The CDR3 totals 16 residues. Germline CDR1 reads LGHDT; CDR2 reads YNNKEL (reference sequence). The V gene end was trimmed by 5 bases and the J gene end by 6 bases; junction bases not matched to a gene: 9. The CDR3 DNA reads TGTGCCAGCAGCGTAACCGGGACTAGCGTTCCCGGGGAGCTGTTTTTT. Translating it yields CASSVTGTSVPGELFF.

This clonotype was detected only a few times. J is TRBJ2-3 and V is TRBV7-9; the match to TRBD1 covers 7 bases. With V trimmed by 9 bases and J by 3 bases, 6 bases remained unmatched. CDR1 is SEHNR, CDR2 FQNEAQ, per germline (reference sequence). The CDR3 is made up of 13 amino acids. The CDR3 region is CASGQDGTDTQYF. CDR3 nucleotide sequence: TGTGCCAGTGGACAGGACGGGACAGATACGCAGTATTTT.

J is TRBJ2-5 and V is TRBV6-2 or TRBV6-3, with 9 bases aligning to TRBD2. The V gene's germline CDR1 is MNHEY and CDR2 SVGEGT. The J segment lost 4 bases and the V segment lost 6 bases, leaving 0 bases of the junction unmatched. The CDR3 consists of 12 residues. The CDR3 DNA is TGTGCCAGCAGGACTAGCGGAGAGACCCAGTACTTC. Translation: CASRTSGETQYF.

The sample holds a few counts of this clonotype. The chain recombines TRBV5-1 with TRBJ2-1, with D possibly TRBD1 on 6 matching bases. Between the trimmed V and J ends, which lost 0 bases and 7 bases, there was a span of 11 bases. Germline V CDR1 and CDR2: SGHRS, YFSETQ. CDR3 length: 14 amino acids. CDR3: CASSLEPDRNEQFF. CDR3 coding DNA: TGCGCCAGCAGCTTGGAACCCGACAGGAATGAGCAGTTCTTC.

CDR3 DNA sequence: TGTGCCAGCAGATCTGACAGAACTACGCAGTATTTT. Translated: CASRSDRTTQYF. V is TRBV5-6 and J is TRBJ2-3; D is possibly TRBD1 (5 bases). This CDR3 has 12 residues. V was pared by 5 bases and J by 8 bases, with 12 bases between. The germline gives CDR1 SGHDT, CDR2 YYEEEE. Drawing the rest from reference TRBV5-6 and TRBJ2-3, the complete variable domain is DAGVTQSPTHLIKTRGQQVTLRCSPKSGHDTVSWYQQALGQGPQFIFQYYEEEERQRGNFPDRFSGHQFPNYSSELNVNALLLGDSALYLCASRSDRTTQYFGPGTRLTVL.